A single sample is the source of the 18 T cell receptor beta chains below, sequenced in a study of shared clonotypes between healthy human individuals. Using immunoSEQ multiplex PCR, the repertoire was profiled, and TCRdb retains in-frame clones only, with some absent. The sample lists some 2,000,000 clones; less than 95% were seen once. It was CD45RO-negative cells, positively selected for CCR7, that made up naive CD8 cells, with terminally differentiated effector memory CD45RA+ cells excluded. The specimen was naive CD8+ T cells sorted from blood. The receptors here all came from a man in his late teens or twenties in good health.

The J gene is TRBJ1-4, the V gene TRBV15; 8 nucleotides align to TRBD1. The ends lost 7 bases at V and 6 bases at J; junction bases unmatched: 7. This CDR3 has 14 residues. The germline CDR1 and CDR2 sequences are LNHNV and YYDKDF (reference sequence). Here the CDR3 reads CATTQDRAYEKLFF. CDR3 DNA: TGTGCCACCACTCAGGACAGGGCATATGAAAAACTGTTTTTT.

CDR3 sequence: CASSLLRRGADTQYF. As DNA, the CDR3 is TGTGCCAGCAGCTTGTTGAGGCGGGGGGCAGATACGCAGTATTTT. The chain employs TRBV5-6 and TRBJ2-3; TRBD2 agrees at 8 bases. CDR3 length: 15 residues. Germline CDR1 is SGHDT and CDR2 is YYEEEE. V lost 1 base to trimming and J lost 4 bases; unmatched junction nucleotides: 5.

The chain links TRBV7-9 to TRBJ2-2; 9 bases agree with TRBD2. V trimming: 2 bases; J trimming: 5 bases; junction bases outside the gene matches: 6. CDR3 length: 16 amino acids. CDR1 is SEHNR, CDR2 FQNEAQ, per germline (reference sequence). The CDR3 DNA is TGTGCCAGCAGCTTATGGTCTAGCGGGGTAACCGGGGAGCTGTTTTTT. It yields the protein CASSLWSSGVTGELFF.

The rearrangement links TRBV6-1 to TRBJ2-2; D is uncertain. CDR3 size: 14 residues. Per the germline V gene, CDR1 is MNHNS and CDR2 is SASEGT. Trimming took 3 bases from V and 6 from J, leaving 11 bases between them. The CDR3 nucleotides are TGTGCCAGCAGTGATCTCCGTGGCGCCGGGGAGCTGTTTTTT. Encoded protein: CASSDLRGAGELFF.

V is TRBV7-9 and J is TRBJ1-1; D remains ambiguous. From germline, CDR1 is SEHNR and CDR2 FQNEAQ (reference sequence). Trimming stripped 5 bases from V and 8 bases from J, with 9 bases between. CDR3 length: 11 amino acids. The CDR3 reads CASSPRYEAFF. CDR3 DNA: TGTGCCAGCAGCCCCCGCTACGAAGCTTTCTTT.

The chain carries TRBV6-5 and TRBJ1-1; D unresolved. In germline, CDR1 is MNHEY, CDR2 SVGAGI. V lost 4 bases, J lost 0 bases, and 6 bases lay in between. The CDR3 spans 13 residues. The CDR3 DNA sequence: TGTGCCAGCAGTTGGACGTTGAACACTGAAGCTTTCTTT. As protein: CASSWTLNTEAFF.

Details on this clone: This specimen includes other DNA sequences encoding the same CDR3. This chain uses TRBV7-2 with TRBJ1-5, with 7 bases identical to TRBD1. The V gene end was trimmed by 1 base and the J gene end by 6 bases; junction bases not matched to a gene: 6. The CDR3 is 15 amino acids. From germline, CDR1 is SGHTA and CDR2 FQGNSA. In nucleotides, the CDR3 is TGTGCCAGCAGCTTAGACGTAGGGGGCGGTCAGCCCCAGCATTTT. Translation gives CASSLDVGGGQPQHF.

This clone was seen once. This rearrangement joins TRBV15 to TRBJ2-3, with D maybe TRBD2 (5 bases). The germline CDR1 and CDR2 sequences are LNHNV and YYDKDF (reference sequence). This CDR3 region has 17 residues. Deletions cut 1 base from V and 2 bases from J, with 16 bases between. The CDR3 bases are TGTGCCACCAGCAGAGGGGTGGCCACAGCGGACACAGATACGCAGTATTTT. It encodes CATSRGVATADTDTQYF.

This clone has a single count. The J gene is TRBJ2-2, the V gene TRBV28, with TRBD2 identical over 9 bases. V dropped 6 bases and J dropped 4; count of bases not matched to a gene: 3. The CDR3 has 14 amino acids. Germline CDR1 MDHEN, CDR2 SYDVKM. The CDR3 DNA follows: TGTGCCAGCAGCCGGCGGGGGGGCACCGGGGAGCTGTTTTTT. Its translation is CASSRRGGTGELFF.

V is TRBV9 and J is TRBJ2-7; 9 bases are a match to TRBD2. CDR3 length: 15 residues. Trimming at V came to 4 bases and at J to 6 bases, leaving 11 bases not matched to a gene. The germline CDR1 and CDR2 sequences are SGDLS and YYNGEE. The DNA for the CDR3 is TGTGCCAGCAGCCCCTCCGGACTAGCGACGGGCGAGCAGTACTTC. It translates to CASSPSGLATGEQYF.

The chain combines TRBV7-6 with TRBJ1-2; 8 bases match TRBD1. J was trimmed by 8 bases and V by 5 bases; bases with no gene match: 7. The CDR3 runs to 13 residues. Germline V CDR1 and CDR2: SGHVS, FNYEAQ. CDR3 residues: CASSEGQVAGYTF. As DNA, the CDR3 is TGTGCCAGCAGCGAGGGACAGGTCGCGGGCTACACCTTC.

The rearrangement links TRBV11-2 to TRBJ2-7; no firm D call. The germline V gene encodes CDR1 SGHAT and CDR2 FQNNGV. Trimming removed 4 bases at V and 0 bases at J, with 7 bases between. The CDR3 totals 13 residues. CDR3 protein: CASSSFSSYEQYF. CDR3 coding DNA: TGTGCCAGCAGCTCCTTTTCCTCCTACGAGCAGTACTTC. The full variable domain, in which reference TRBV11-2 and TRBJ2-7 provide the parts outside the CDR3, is EAGVAQSPRYKIIEKRQSVAFWCNPISGHATLYWYQQILGQGPKLLIQFQNNGVVDDSQLPKDRFSAERLKGVDSTLKIQPAKLEDSAVYLCASSSFSSYEQYFGPGTRLTVT.

CDR3 amino acids: CASSHGLTRNIQYF. CDR3 nucleotides: TGTGCCAGCAGCCACGGACTAACGAGGAACATTCAGTACTTC. This chain connects TRBV14 to TRBJ2-4, with D possibly being TRBD2 (6 bases). V was shortened by 3 bases and J by 7 bases, with 13 bases between the two germline ends. The CDR3 consists of 14 residues. The germline CDR1 and CDR2 sequences are SGHDN and FVKESK. Full variable domain (rest looked up from reference TRBV14 and TRBJ2-4): EAGVTQFPSHSVIEKGQTVTLRCDPISGHDNLYWYRRVMGKEIKFLLHFVKESKQDESGMPNNRFLAERTGGTYSTLKVQPAELEDSGVYFCASSHGLTRNIQYFGAGTRLSVL.

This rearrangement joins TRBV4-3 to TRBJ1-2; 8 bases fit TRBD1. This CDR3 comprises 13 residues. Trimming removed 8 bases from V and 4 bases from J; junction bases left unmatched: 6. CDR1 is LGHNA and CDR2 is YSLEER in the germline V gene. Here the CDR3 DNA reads TGCGCCAGCTCAAATACAGGGGGCTATGGCTACACCTTC. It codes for CASSNTGGYGYTF.

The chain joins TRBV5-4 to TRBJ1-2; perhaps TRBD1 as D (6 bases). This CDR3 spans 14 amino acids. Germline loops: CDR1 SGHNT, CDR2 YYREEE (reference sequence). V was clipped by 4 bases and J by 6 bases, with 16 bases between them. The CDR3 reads CASSDHRAVDGYTF. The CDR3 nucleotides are TGTGCCAGCAGCGACCACAGGGCAGTGGATGGCTACACCTTC.

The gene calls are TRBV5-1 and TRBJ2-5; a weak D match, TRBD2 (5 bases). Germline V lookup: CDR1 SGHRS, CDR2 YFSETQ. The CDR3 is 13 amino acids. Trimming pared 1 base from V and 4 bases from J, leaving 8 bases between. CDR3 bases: TGCGCCAGCAGCTTGACAGCGGCAGAGACCCAGTACTTC. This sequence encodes CASSLTAAETQYF.

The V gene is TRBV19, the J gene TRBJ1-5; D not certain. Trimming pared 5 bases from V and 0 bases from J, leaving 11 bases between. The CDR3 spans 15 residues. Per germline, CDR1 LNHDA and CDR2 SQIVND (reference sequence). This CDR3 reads CASSLLGYSNQPQHF. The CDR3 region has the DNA TGTGCCAGTAGTCTCCTTGGGTATAGCAATCAGCCCCAGCATTTT.

This chain's CDR3 is CASSSPSGELFF. CDR3 coding DNA: TGTGCCAGCAGCTCCCCGAGCGGGGAGCTGTTTTTT. The rearrangement links TRBV5-6 to TRBJ2-2; the D is unclear. V was cut by 3 bases and J by 7 bases, with 7 bases left in between. The length of the CDR3 is 12 residues. Germline lookup yields CDR1 SGHDT and CDR2 YYEEEE.